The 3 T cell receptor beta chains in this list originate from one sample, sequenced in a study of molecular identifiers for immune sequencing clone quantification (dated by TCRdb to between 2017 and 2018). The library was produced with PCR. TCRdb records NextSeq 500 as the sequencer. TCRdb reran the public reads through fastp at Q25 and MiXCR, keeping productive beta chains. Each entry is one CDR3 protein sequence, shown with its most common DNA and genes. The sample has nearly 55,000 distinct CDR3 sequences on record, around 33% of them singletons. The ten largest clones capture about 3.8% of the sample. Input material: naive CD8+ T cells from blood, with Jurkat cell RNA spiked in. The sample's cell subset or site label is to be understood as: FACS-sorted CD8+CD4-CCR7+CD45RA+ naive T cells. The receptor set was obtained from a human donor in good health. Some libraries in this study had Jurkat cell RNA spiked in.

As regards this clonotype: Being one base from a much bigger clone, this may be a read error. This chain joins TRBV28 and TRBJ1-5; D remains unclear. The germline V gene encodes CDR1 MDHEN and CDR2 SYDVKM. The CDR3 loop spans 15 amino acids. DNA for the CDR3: TGTGCCAGCAGTCCGAGCCACAGTAGCAATCAGCACCAGCATTTT. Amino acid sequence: CASSPSHSSNQHQHF.

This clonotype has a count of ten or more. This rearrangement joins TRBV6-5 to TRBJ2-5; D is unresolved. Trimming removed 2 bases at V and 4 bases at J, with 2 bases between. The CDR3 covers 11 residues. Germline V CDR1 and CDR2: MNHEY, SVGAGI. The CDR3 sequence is CASSYLETQYF. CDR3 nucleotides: TGTGCCAGCAGTTACCTAGAGACCCAGTACTTC.

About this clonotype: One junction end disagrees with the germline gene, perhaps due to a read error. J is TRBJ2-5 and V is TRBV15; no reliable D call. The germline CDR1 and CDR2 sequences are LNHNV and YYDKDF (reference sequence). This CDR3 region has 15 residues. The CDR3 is CAASRDGPIGETQYF. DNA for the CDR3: TGTGCCGCCAGCAGAGATGGGCCAATTGGAGAGACCCAGTACTTC.